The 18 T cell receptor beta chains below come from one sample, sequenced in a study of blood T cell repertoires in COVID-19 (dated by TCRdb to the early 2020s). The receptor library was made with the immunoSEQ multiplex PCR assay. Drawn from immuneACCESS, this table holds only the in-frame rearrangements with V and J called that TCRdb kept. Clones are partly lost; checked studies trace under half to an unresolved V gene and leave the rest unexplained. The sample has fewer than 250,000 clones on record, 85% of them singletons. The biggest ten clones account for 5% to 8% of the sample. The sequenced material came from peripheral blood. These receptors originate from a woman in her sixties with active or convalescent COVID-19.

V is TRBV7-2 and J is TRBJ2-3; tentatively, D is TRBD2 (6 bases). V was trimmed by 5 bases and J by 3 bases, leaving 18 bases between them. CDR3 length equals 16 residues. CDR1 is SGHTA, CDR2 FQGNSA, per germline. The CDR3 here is CASSVQTSRGTDTQYF. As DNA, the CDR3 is TGTGCCAGCAGCGTTCAAACTAGCCGGGGGACAGATACGCAGTATTTT.

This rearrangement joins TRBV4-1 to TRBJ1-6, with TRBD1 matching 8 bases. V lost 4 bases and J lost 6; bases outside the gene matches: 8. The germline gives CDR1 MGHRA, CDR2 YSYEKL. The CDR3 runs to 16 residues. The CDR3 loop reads CASSLGQGPFNSPLHF. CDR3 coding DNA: TGCGCCAGCAGCCTAGGACAGGGACCGTTTAATTCACCCCTCCACTTT.

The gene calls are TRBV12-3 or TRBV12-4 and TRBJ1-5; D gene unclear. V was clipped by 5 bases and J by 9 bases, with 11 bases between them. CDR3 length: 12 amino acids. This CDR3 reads CASSPDIRPQHF. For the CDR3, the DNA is TGTGCCAGCAGTCCAGACATTCGGCCCCAGCATTTT.

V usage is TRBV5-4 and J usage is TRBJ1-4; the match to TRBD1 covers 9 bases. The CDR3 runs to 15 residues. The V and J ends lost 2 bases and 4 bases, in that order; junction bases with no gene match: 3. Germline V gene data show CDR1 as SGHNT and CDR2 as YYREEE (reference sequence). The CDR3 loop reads CASSFPGQGNEKLFF. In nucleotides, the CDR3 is TGTGCCAGCAGCTTTCCGGGACAGGGTAATGAAAAACTGTTTTTT. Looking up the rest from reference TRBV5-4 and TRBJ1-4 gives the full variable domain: ETGVTQSPTHLIKTRGQQVTLRCSSQSGHNTVSWYQQALGQGPQFIFQYYREEENGRGNFPPRFSGLQFPNYSSELNVNALELDDSALYLCASSFPGQGNEKLFFGSGTQLSVL.

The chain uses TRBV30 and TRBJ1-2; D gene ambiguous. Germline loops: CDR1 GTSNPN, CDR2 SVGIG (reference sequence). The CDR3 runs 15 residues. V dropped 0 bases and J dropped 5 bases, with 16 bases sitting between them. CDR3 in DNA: TGTGCCTGGAGTGTTCGGTCGCGCTTGTCATATGGCTACACCTTC. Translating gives CAWSVRSRLSYGYTF.

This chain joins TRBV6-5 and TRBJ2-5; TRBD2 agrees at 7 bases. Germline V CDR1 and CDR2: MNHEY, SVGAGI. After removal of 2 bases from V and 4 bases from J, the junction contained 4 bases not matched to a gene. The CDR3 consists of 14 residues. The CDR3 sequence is CASSYGGVAETQYF. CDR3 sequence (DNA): TGTGCCAGCAGTTACGGGGGGGTAGCAGAGACCCAGTACTTC.

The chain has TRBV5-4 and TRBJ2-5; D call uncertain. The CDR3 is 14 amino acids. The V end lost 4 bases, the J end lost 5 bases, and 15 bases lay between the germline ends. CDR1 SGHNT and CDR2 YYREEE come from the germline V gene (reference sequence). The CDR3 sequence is CASSEIPIGETQYF. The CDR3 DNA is TGTGCCAGCAGCGAGATCCCGATCGGGGAGACCCAGTACTTC.

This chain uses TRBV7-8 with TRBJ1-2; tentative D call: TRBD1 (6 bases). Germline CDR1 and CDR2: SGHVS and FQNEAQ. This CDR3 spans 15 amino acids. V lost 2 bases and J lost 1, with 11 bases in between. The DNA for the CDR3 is TGTGCCAGCAGCTTATATCGACAGGTTAACTATGGCTACACCTTC. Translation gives CASSLYRQVNYGYTF. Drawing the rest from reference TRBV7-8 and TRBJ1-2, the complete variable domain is GAGVSQSPRYKVAKRGQDVALRCDPISGHVSLFWYQQALGQGPEFLTYFQNEAQLDKSGLPSDRFFAERPEGSVSTLKIQRTQQEDSAVYLCASSLYRQVNYGYTFGSGTRLTVV.

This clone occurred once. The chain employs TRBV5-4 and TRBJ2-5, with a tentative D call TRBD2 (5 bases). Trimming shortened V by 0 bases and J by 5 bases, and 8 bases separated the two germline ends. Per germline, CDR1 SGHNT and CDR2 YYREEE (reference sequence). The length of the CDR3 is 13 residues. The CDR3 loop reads CASSLAGVETQYF. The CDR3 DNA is TGTGCCAGCAGCTTGGCCGGGGTCGAGACCCAGTACTTC. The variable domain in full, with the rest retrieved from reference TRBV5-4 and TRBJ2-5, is ETGVTQSPTHLIKTRGQQVTLRCSSQSGHNTVSWYQQALGQGPQFIFQYYREEENGRGNFPPRFSGLQFPNYSSELNVNALELDDSALYLCASSLAGVETQYFGPGTRLLVL.

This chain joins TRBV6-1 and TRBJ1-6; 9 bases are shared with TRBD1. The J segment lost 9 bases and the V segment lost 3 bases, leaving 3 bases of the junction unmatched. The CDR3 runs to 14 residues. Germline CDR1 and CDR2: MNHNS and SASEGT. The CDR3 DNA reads TGTGCCAGCAGTGATGGGACAGGGCCTTCACCCCTCCACTTT. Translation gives CASSDGTGPSPLHF.

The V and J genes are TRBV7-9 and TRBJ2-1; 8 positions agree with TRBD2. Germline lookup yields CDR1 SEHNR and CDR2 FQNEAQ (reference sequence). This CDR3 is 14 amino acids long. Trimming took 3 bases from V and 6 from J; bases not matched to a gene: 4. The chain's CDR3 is CASSLGSGSNEQFF. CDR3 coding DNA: TGTGCCAGCAGCTTGGGGAGCGGGAGCAATGAGCAGTTCTTC.

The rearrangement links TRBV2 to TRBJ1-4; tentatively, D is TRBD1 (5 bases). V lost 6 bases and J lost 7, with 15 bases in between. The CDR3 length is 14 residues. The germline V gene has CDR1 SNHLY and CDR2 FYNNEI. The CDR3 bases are TGTGCCAGCAGCCCAGGGTGGGTCGGTGAAAAACTGTTTTTT. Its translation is CASSPGWVGEKLFF.

CDR3 loop: CASTRAGGPDTQYF. CDR3 nucleotides: TGTGCCAGCACCAGGGCAGGGGGTCCAGATACGCAGTATTTT. J is TRBJ2-3 and V is TRBV28; 7 nucleotides match TRBD1. The CDR3 spans 14 residues. V lost 7 bases to trimming and J lost 4 bases; unmatched junction nucleotides: 8. Germline CDR1 reads MDHEN; CDR2 reads SYDVKM.

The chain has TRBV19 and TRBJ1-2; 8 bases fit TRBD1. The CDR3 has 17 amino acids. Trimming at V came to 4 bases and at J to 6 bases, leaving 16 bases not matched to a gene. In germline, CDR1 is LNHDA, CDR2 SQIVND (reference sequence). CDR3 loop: CASSRELGTGQRNGYTF. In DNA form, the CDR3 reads TGTGCCAGTAGTAGAGAGTTAGGGACAGGCCAAAGGAATGGCTACACCTTC.

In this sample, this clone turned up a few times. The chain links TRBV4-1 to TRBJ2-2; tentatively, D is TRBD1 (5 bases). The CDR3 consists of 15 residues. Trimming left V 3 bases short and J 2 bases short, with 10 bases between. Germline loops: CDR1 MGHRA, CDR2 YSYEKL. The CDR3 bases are TGCGCCAGCAGCCACCAGGGCCTAAACACCGGGGAGCTGTTTTTT. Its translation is CASSHQGLNTGELFF.

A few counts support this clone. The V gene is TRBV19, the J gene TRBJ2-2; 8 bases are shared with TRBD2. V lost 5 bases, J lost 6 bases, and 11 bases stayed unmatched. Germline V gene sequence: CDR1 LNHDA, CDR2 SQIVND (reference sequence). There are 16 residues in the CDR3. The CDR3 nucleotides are TGTGCCAGTAGTGAGCGGGAGTTGCTTTTGGCCGGGGAGCTGTTTTTT. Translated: CASSERELLLAGELFF.

The CDR3 spells CASSTRGRETEAFF. The CDR3 DNA is TGTGCCAGTAGTACCAGGGGGCGAGAGACTGAAGCTTTCTTT. This sequence joins TRBV19 and TRBJ1-1; 8 nucleotides agree with TRBD1. Losses at the gene ends were 4 bases for V and 5 bases for J; bases not matched to a gene: 6. From germline, CDR1 is LNHDA and CDR2 SQIVND (reference sequence). This CDR3 has 14 amino acids.

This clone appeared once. The CDR3 loop is CASSQVPRGPGPLHF. CDR3 bases: TGTGCCAGCAGCCAAGTTCCCAGGGGACCTGGGCCCCTCCACTTT. J is TRBJ1-6 and V is TRBV3-1 (or the pseudogene TRBV3-2); tentative D call: TRBD1 (6 bases). Trimming stripped 1 base from V and 13 bases from J, with 17 bases between. Germline assignment: CDR1 LGHDT and CDR2 YNNKEL (reference sequence). The CDR3 totals 15 residues.